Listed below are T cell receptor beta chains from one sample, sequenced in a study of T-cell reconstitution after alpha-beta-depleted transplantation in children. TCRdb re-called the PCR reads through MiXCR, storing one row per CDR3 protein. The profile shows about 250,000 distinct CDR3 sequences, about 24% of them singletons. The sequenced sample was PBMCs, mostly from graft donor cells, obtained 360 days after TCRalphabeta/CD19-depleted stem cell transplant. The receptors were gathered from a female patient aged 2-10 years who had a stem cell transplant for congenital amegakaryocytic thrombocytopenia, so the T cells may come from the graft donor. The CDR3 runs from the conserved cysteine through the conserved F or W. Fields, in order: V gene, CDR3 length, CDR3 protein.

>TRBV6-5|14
CASSLAGEAGELFF
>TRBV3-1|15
CASSQGYRENSPLHF
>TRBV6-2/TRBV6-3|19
CASSYYIGSGRRGTDTQYF
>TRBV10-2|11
CASSESGELFF
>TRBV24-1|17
CATSDGLAGGRSDTQYF
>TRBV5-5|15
CASSLVGGGSYEQYF
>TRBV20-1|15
CSAPGQGTKTYEQYF
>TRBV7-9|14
CASTDREKSDGYTF
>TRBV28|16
CASSFFERDGNEKLFF
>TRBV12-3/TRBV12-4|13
CASRKSTNEKLFF
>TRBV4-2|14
CASSQGTGFTEAFF
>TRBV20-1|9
CSARQGYTF
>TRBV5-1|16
CASSWGVSGSTDTQYF
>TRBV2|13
CASSEAREYEQYF
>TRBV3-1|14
CASSRTGQGNEQYF
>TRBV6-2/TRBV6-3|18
CASTITPPGGWGTDTQYF
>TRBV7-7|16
CASSLGYGPGANVLTF
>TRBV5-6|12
CASSLPRTEAFF
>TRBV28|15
CASSLKGLLTDTQYF
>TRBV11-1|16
CASSADGVFPYNEQFF
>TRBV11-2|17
CASSSSLGGVLNNEQFF
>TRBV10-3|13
CAIGGDRNTEAFF
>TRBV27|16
CASRSRALAGAYEQYF
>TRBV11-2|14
CASSSTRRTGELFF
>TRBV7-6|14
CASSPRGSNYGYTF